This is a list of T cell receptor beta chains from one sample in a study of blood T cell repertoires in COVID-19. This table comes from immunoSEQ multiplex PCR, and its TCRdb copy is limited to in-frame clones, with some not included. In the table there are roughly 220,000 clones, around 87% of which are singletons. Material for sequencing was peripheral blood. These receptors were collected from a man aged 55-75 years with acute or convalescent COVID-19. Each CDR3 is given with its conserved first and last residue. A D gene is named only where the DNA matches it firmly. The size field is filled for only some rows; it gives once, few, many or a size class.

V gene	J gene	D gene	clone size	CDR3 protein	CDR3 DNA
TRBV27	TRBJ2-7	TRBD1	.	CASTRFTGAAPYEQYF	TGTGCCAGCACCCGGTTCACAGGGGCCGCACCTTACGAGCAGTACTTC
TRBV5-4	TRBJ2-6	.	.	CASSLDAGSGANVLTF	TGTGCCAGCAGCTTGGACGCCGGGTCTGGGGCCAACGTCCTGACTTTC
TRBV3-1/TRBV3-2	TRBJ2-7	TRBD1	.	CASSLWTGGSEQYF	TGTGCCAGCAGCCTGTGGACAGGGGGCAGCGAGCAGTACTTC
TRBV10-1	TRBJ1-5	TRBD1	.	CASIRQGYGQPQHF	TGCGCCAGCATCCGACAGGGGTACGGTCAGCCCCAGCATTTT
TRBV4-2	TRBJ1-1	.	.	CASSLGVVTEAFF	TGTGCCAGCAGCTTAGGGGTTGTCACTGAAGCTTTCTTT
TRBV27	TRBJ2-1	TRBD1	.	CASSFSRTGKFNEQFF	TGTGCCAGCAGTTTCAGTAGGACAGGCAAGTTCAATGAGCAGTTCTTC
TRBV27	TRBJ1-3	.	.	CASSFRGEGNTIYF	TGTGCCAGCAGTTTCCGGGGAGAAGGAAACACCATATATTTT
TRBV29-1	TRBJ2-3	.	.	CSVRLGPGTQYF	TGCAGCGTTCGACTCGGTCCGGGTACGCAGTATTTT
TRBV5-5	TRBJ1-4	.	.	CASSEGTSGEKLFF	TGTGCCAGCAGCGAAGGGACAAGTGGTGAAAAACTGTTTTTT
TRBV2	TRBJ1-2	.	.	CASIRGFDYGYTF	TGTGCCAGCATACGAGGGTTTGACTATGGCTACACCTTC
TRBV24-1	TRBJ2-1	TRBD1	.	CATSGGQGPSDEQFF	TGTGCCACCAGTGGGGGACAGGGCCCCTCCGATGAGCAGTTCTTC
TRBV29-1	TRBJ1-2	TRBD1	few	CSGGQDGYTF	TGCAGCGGGGGACAGGACGGCTACACCTTC
TRBV27	TRBJ1-2	.	.	CATDRSYGYTF	TGTGCCACGGACAGATCCTATGGCTACACCTTC
TRBV28	TRBJ1-6	.	few	CASSLEHRDRHSPLHF	TGTGCCAGCAGTTTAGAGCACCGCGACAGGCATTCACCCCTCCACTTT
TRBV4-1	TRBJ1-6	TRBD1	.	CASSQETGGTSYNSPLHF	TGCGCCAGCAGCCAAGAAACAGGGGGCACGTCCTATAATTCACCCCTCCACTTT
TRBV6-4	TRBJ2-1	TRBD1	.	CASKSGQGGYNEQFF	TGTGCCAGCAAGTCGGGACAGGGAGGGTACAATGAGCAGTTCTTC
TRBV5-1	TRBJ2-2	TRBD1	.	CASSWSRTGNTGELFF	TGCGCCAGCAGCTGGTCCCGGACAGGGAACACCGGGGAGCTGTTTTTT
TRBV5-4	TRBJ1-2	TRBD1	.	CASSLGGPARGDYGYTF	TGTGCCAGCAGCTTGGGGGGCCCTGCCAGGGGGGACTATGGCTACACCTTC
TRBV3-1/TRBV3-2	TRBJ1-1	TRBD1	.	CASSLLGQGASNTEAFF	TGTGCCAGCAGCCTCCTCGGACAGGGGGCTTCGAACACTGAAGCTTTCTTT
TRBV11-3	TRBJ2-7	.	.	CASSLDKSPPYEQYF	TGTGCCAGCAGCTTAGATAAGAGCCCACCCTACGAGCAGTACTTC
TRBV7-9	TRBJ2-2	TRBD1	.	CASSLARVGTATNTGELFF	TGTGCCAGCAGCTTAGCGCGGGTGGGGACAGCTACGAACACCGGGGAGCTGTTTTTT
TRBV23-1	TRBJ1-1	TRBD1	.	CASSHLPGQGARGNTEAFF	TGCGCCAGCAGTCATCTGCCGGGACAGGGGGCTCGGGGGAACACTGAAGCTTTCTTT
TRBV7-9	TRBJ1-2	TRBD1	once	CASSPGTGSYGYTF	TGTGCCAGCAGCCCCGGGACAGGGAGCTATGGCTACACCTTC
TRBV18	TRBJ1-1	.	.	CASSPRAGDKTEAFF	TGTGCCAGCTCACCACGAGCAGGGGATAAGACTGAAGCTTTCTTT
TRBV11-1	TRBJ2-7	.	.	CASSSVPVAREQYF	TGTGCCAGCAGCTCTGTGCCTGTTGCGAGGGAGCAGTACTTC
TRBV6-4	TRBJ1-2	.	.	CASRGGPYGYTF	TGTGCCAGCAGGGGGGGGCCCTATGGCTACACCTTC
TRBV3-1/TRBV3-2	TRBJ2-5	TRBD1	.	CASSPRGLLGTQYF	TGTGCCAGCAGCCCAAGGGGGCTATTAGGGACCCAGTACTTC